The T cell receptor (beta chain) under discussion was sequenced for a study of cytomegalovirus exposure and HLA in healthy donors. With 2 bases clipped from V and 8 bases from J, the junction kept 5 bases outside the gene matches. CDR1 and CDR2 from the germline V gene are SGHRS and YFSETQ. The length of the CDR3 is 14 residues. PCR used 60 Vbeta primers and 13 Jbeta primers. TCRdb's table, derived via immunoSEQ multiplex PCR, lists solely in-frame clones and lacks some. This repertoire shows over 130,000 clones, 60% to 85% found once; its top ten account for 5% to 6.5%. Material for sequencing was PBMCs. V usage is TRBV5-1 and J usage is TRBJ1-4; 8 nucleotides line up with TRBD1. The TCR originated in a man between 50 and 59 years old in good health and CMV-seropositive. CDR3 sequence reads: CASSLAGGWEKLFF. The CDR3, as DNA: TGCGCCAGCAGCTTAGCAGGGGGCTGGGAAAAACTGTTTTTT.